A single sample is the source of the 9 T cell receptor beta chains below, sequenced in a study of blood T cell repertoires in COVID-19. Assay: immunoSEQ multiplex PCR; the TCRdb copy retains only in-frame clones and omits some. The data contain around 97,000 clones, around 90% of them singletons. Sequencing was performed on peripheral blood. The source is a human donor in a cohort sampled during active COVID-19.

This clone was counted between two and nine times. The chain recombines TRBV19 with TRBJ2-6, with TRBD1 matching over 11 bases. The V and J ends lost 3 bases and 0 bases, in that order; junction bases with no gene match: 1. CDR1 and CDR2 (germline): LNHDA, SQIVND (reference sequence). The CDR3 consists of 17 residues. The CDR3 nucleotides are TGTGCCAGTAGTATTGGACAGGGGGCCTCTGGGGCCAACGTCCTGACTTTC. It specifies CASSIGQGASGANVLTF.

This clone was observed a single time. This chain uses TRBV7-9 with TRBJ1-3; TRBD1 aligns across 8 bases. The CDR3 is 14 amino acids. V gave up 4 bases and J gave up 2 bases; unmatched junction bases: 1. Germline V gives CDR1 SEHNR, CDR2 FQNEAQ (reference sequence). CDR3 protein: CASSSQGAGNTIYF. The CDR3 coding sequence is TGTGCCAGCAGCTCACAGGGGGCTGGAAACACCATATATTTT.

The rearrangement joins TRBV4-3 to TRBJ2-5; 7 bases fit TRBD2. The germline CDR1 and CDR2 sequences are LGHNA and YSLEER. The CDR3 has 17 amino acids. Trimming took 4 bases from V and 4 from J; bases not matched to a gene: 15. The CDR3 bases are TGCGCCAGCAGCCCCTCCGCCGGACTAGGGATACGAGAGACCCAGTACTTC. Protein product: CASSPSAGLGIRETQYF.

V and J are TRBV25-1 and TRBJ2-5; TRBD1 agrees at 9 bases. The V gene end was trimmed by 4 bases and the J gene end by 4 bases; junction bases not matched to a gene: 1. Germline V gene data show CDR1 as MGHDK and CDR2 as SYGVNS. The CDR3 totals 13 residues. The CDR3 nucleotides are TGTGCCAGCAGTGGACAGGGGGGAGAGACCCAGTACTTC. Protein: CASSGQGGETQYF.

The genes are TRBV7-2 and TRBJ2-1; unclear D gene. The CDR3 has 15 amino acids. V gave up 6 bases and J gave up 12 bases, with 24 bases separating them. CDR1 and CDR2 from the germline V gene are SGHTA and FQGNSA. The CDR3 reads CASRGKRRFPGGQFF. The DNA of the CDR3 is TGTGCCAGCAGGGGTAAGCGTAGGTTTCCCGGTGGGCAGTTCTTC.

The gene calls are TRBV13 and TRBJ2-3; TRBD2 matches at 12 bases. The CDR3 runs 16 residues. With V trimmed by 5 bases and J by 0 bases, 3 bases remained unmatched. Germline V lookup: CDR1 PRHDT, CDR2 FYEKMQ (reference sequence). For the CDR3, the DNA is TGTGCCAGCAGCATCGGGACTAGCGGGAGCACAGATACGCAGTATTTT. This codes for CASSIGTSGSTDTQYF.

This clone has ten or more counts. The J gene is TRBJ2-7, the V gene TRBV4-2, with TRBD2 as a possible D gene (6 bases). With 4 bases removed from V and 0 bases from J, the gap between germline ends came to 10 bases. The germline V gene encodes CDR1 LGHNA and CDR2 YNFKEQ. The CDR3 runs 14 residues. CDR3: CASSPSGLSYEQYF. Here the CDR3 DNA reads TGTGCCAGCAGCCCCAGCGGGCTCTCCTACGAGCAGTACTTC.

CDR3 coding DNA: TGTGCCAGTAGTTTATCTAGCGGGAGTACCGGGGAGCTGTTTTTT. Translation gives CASSLSSGSTGELFF. The chain recombines TRBV19 with TRBJ2-2; 10 positions agree with TRBD2. The CDR3 extends over 15 amino acids. Per the germline V gene, CDR1 is LNHDA and CDR2 is SQIVND (reference sequence). Unmatched junction bases numbered 5, after V lost 5 bases and J lost 5 bases.

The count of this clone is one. For the CDR3, the DNA is TGTGCCAGTGCCACTCAGGGGGCTGGGACCGGGGAGCTGTTTTTT. Its translation: CASATQGAGTGELFF. The rearrangement uses TRBV19 and TRBJ2-2; 8 bases agree with TRBD1. The CDR3 runs to 15 residues. Per the germline V gene, CDR1 is LNHDA and CDR2 is SQIVND (reference sequence). The junction had 10 bases not matched to a gene; V was cut back by 8 bases and J by 5 bases.